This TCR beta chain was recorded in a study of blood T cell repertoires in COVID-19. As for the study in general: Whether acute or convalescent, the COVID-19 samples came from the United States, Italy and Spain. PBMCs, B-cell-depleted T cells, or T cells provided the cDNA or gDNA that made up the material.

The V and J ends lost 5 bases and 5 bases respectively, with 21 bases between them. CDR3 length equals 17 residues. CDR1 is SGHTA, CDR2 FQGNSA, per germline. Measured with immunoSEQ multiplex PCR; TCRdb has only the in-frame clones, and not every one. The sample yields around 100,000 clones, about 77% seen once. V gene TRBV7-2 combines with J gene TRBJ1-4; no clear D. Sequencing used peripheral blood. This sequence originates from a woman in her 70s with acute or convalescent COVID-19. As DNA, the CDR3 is TGTGCCAGCAGCCAAAAGGAATCAGCGGCCCTCAATGAAAAACTGTTTTTT. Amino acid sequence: CASSQKESAALNEKLFF.